This TCR beta chain was identified in a study of PD-1 blockade in classical Hodgkin lymphoma. Following autologous stem cell transplantation, relapse occurred in every patient, and exposure to brentuximab vedotin varied. Sequencing was performed with immunoSEQ multiplex PCR; in TCRdb, only in-frame clones are kept and a portion is missing. This table holds around 20,000 clones, around 79% found once. There are 15 residues in the CDR3. The germline V and J ends were trimmed by 11 bases and 4 bases, with 21 bases remaining between them. Looked up from germline, CDR1 is LNHDA and CDR2 is SQIVND (reference sequence).

This TCR derives from a human donor with classical Hodgkin lymphoma. The chain employs TRBV19 and TRBJ2-1; possibly TRBD1 for D (5 bases). The sequencing used peripheral blood mononuclear cells (PBMCs), collected before the second cycle of nivolumab. DNA for the CDR3: TGTGCCTCCAGTAGCATTAGGGGAATTTACAATGAGCAGTTCTTC. Amino acid sequence: CASSSIRGIYNEQFF. Full variable domain (rest looked up from reference TRBV19 and TRBJ2-1): DGGITQSPKYLFRKEGQNVTLSCEQNLNHDAMYWYRQDPGQGLRLIYYSQIVNDFQKGDIAEGYSVSREKKESFPLTVTSAQKNPTAFYLCASSSIRGIYNEQFFGPGTRLTVL.